The source of this TCR beta chain is a study of blood T cell repertoires in COVID-19. This clone was observed a few times. Using immunoSEQ multiplex PCR, the repertoire was profiled, and TCRdb retains in-frame clones only, with some absent. This sample has roughly 100,000 clones, with roughly 92% found just once. The CDR3 is made up of 12 amino acids. CDR1 and CDR2 from the germline V gene are SGHRS and YFSETQ. V shed 0 bases and J shed 6 bases, with 6 bases lying between them. This receptor was taken from a man aged 50 or older with active COVID-19. This chain connects TRBV5-1 to TRBJ1-1; no firm D call. The source material was peripheral blood. Here the CDR3 DNA reads TGCGCCAGCAGCTTGGGCGCTTCTGAAGCTTTCTTT. Encoded protein: CASSLGASEAFF.